This T cell receptor beta chain was sequenced during a study of T cells in tumors after PD-1 blockade. Clones were read by immunoSEQ multiplex PCR, and TCRdb kept only the in-frame ones, dropping some. The sample includes 45,000 to 60,000 clones, more than 65% seen only once; the top ten take around 9.3%. This TCR came from a human donor with advanced basal cell or squamous cell carcinoma (not recorded which). The source was PBMCs, collected before anti-PD-1 therapy.

Here the CDR3 DNA reads TGCAGCGCTCACCGGGACGGAAACTCCTACAATGAGCAGTTCTTC. Translation: CSAHRDGNSYNEQFF. The rearrangement links TRBV29-1 to TRBJ2-1; D is tentatively TRBD1 or TRBD2 (5 bases each). Germline values: CDR1 SQVTM, CDR2 ANQGSEA. V shed 7 bases and J shed 0 bases, with 16 bases lying between them. CDR3 length: 15 amino acids.